This T cell receptor beta chain comes out of a study of blood T cell repertoires in COVID-19. About the research overall: Italy, Spain and the United States were the sources of the convalescent and acute COVID-19 samples.

In the authors' methods: Reference gene primer amplification yielded estimated nucleated cell counts. Profiling relied on immunoSEQ multiplex PCR, and the TCRdb table lists in-frame clones only, not all of them. D and trimming were read from the DNA, whereas the V and J calls and clone size are those reported in that table. The repertoire consists of over 65,000 clones, with less than 85% occurring once and the leading ten covering around 16%. V trimming: 4 bases; J trimming: 6 bases; junction bases outside the gene matches: 0. Germline V CDR1 and CDR2: SGHNT, YYREEE (reference sequence). This CDR3 region has 13 residues.

What was sequenced was peripheral blood. The TCR was taken from a man older than 75 with active COVID-19. The J gene is TRBJ2-3, the V gene TRBV5-4; 12 positions match TRBD2. The CDR3 region is CASSLAGGDTQYF. The DNA of the CDR3 is TGTGCCAGCAGCCTAGCGGGGGGGGATACGCAGTATTTT.